This record concerns one T cell receptor (beta chain) sequence. Using 200 ng DNA, roughly 33,000 T cell genomes, the sorted-subset replicate PCRs were run. TCRdb keeps only in-frame clones here, not all; method: immunoSEQ multiplex PCR. The sample has about 1 million clones, 70% to 80% seen once. V trimming: 6 bases; J trimming: 2 bases; junction bases outside the gene matches: 5. There are 14 residues in the CDR3. CDR1 ENHRY and CDR2 SYGVKD come from the germline V gene. This entry is derived from a study of shared clonotypes between healthy human individuals. Overall study: Sampling drew on donors who were two women and three men aged 18 to 49. Each donor contributed plates that comprised three CD4 naive, three CD4 memory, two CD8 naive and one CD8 memory.

The chain combines TRBV10-3 with TRBJ2-7; 9 bases line up with TRBD2. Sequenced: memory CD4+ T cells sorted from blood. As to subset: CD45RA-negative fraction. This receptor was taken from a man aged 18 to 35 in good health. The chain's CDR3 is CAISGLARTYEQYF. Written as DNA, the CDR3 is TGTGCCATCAGCGGACTAGCGAGGACCTACGAGCAGTACTTC.